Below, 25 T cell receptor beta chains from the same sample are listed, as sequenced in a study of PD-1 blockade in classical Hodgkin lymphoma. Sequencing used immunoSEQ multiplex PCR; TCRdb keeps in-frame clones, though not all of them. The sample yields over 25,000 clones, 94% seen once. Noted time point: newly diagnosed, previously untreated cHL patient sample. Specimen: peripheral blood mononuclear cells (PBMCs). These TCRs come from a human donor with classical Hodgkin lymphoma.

CDR3 protein: CASTRVGPDTQYF. The DNA of the CDR3 is TGTGCCAGCACCCGAGTTGGTCCAGATACGCAGTATTTT. The V call is TRBV5-6, the J call TRBJ2-3; D is undetermined. This CDR3 comprises 13 residues. Germline lookup yields CDR1 SGHDT and CDR2 YYEEEE. V was shortened by 6 bases and J by 4 bases, with 12 bases between the two germline ends.

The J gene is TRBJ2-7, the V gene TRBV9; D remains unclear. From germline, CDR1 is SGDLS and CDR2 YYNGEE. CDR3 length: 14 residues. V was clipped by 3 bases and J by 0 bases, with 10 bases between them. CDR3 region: CASSEGPYSYEQYF. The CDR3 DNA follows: TGTGCCAGCAGCGAAGGACCCTACTCCTACGAGCAGTACTTC.

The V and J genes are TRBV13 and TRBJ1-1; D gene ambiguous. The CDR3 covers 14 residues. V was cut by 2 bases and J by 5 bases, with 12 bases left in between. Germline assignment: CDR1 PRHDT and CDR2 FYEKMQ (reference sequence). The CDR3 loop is CASSLQRGRTEAFF. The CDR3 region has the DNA TGTGCCAGCAGCTTACAGCGCGGCAGGACTGAAGCTTTCTTT.

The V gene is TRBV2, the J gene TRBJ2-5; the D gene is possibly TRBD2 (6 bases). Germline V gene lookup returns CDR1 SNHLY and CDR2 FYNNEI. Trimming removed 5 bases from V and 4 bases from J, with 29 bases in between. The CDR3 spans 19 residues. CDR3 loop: CASSWDSENPWVDGETQYF. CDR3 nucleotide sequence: TGTGCCAGCAGTTGGGACTCCGAAAACCCTTGGGTTGATGGAGAGACCCAGTACTTC. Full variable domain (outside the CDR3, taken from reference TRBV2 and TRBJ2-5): EPEVTQTPSHQVTQMGQEVILRCVPISNHLYFYWYRQILGQKVEFLVSFYNNEISEKSEIFDDQFSVERPDGSNFTLKIRSTKLEDSAMYFCASSWDSENPWVDGETQYFGPGTRLLVL.

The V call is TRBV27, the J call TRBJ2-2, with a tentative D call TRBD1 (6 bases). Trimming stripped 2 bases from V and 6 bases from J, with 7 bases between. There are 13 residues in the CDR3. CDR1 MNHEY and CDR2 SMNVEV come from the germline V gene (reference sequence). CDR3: CASSLNRAGELFF. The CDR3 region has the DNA TGTGCCAGCAGTTTAAACAGGGCCGGGGAGCTGTTTTTT.

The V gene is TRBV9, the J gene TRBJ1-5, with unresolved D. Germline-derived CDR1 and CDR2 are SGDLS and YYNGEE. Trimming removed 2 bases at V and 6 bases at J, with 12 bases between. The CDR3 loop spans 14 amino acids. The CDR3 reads CASSVDGAVQPQHF. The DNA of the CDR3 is TGTGCCAGCAGCGTCGATGGAGCGGTTCAGCCCCAGCATTTT.

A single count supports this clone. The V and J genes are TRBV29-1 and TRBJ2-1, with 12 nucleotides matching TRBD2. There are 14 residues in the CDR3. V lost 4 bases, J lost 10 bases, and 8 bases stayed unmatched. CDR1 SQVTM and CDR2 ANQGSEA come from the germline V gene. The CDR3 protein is CSVAELAGGDEQFF. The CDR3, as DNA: TGCAGCGTTGCGGAGCTAGCGGGAGGGGACGAGCAGTTCTTC.

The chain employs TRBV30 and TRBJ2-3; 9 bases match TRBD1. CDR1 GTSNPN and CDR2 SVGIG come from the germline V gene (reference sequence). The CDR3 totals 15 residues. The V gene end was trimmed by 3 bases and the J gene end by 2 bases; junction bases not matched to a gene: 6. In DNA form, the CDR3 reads TGTGCCTGGAGAGACCGGGACAGGGCCACAGATACGCAGTATTTT. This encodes CAWRDRDRATDTQYF.

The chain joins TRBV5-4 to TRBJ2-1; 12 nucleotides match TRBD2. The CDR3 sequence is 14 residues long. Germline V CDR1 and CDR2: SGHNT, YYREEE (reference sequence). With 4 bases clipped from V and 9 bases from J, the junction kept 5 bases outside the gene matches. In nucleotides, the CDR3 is TGTGCCAGCAGCCAAGGACTAGCGGGAACTGAGCAGTTCTTC. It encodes CASSQGLAGTEQFF.

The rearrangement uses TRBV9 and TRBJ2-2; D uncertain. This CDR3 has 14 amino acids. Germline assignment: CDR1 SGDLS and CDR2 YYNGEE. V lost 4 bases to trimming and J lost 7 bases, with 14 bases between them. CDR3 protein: CASSPWGTDGELFF. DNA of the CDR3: TGTGCCAGCAGCCCTTGGGGTACGGACGGGGAGCTGTTTTTT.

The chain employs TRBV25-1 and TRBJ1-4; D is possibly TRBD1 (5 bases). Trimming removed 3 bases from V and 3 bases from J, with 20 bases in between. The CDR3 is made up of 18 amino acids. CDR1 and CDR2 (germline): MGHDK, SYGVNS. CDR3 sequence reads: CASSDRGRESGANEKLFF. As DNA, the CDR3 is TGTGCCAGCAGTGATAGGGGCAGGGAATCGGGTGCTAATGAAAAACTGTTTTTT.

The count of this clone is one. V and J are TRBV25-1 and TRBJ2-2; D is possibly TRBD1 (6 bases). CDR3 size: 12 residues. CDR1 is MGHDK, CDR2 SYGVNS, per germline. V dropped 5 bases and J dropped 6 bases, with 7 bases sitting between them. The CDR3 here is CASSQGPGELFF. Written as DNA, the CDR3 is TGTGCCAGCAGTCAGGGGCCCGGGGAGCTGTTTTTT.

The CDR3 nucleotides read TGTGCCAGCAGCTTACTGGGACAGGGGATTATGAACACTGAAGCTTTCTTT. This gives the protein CASSLLGQGIMNTEAFF. The V and J genes are TRBV7-9 and TRBJ1-1; 10 nucleotides align to TRBD1. Per the germline V gene, CDR1 is SEHNR and CDR2 is FQNEAQ (reference sequence). This CDR3 has 17 amino acids. The V segment lost 2 bases and the J segment 0 bases; nucleotides outside the gene matches: 6.

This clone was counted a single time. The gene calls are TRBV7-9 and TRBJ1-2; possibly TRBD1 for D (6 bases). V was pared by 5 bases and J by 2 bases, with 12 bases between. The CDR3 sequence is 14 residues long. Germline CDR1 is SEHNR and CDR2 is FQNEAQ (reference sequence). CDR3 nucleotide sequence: TGTGCCAGCAGCGCGTCCACAGGGAACTATGGCTACACCTTC. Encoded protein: CASSASTGNYGYTF.

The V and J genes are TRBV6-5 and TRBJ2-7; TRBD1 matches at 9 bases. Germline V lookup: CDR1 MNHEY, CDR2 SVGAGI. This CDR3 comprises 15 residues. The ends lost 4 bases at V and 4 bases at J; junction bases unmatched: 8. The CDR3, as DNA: TGTGCCAGCAGTTCGACAGGGGGTCCTCCTTACGAGCAGTACTTC. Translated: CASSSTGGPPYEQYF.

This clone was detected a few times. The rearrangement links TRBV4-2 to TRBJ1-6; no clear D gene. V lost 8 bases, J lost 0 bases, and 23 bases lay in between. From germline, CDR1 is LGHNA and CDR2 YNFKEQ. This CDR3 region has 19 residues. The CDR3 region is CASGRTAFMGSSYNSPLHF. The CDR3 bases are TGTGCCAGCGGCCGTACAGCATTTATGGGAAGCTCCTATAATTCACCCCTCCACTTT.

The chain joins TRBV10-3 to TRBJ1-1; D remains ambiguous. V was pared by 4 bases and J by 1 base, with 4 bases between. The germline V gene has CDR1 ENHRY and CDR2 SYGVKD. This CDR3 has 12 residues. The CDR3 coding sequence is TGTGCCATCAGTGGACAGAACACTGAAGCTTTCTTT. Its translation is CAISGQNTEAFF.

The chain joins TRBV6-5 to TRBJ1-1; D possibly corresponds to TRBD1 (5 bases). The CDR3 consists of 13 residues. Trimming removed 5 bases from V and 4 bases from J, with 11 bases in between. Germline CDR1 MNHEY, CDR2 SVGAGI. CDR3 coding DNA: TGTGCCAGCAGTCGGGGCGGGAGCACTGAAGCTTTCTTT. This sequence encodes CASSRGGSTEAFF.

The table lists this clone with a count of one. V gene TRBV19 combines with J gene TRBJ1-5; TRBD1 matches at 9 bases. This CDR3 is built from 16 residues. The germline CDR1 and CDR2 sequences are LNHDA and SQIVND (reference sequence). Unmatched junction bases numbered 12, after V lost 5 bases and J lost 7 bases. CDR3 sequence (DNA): TGTGCCAGTAGTGACTGGGACAGGGAGGTTGGGCAGCCCCAGCATTTT. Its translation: CASSDWDREVGQPQHF.

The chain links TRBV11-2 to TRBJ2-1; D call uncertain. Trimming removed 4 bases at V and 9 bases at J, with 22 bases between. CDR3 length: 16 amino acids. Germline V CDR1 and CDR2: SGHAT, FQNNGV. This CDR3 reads CASSSGWGESRGEQFF. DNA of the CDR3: TGTGCCAGCAGCTCCGGGTGGGGTGAAAGTCGCGGTGAGCAGTTCTTC. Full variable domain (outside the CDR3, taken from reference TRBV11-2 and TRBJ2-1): EAGVAQSPRYKIIEKRQSVAFWCNPISGHATLYWYQQILGQGPKLLIQFQNNGVVDDSQLPKDRFSAERLKGVDSTLKIQPAKLEDSAVYLCASSSGWGESRGEQFFGPGTRLTVL.

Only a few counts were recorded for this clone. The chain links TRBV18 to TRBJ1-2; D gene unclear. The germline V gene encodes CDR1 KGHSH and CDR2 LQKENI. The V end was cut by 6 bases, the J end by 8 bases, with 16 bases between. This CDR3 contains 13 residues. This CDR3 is CASSLRPGEGYTF. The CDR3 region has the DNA TGTGCCAGCTCCCTCCGGCCCGGGGAGGGCTACACCTTC.

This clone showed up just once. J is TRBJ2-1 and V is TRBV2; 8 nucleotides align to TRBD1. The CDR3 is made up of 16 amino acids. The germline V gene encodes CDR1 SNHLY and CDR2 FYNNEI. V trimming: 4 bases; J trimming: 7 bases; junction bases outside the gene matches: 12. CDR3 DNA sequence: TGTGCCAGCAGTGTATTCCAGCACGACAGGGGAAATGAGCAGTTCTTC. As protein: CASSVFQHDRGNEQFF.

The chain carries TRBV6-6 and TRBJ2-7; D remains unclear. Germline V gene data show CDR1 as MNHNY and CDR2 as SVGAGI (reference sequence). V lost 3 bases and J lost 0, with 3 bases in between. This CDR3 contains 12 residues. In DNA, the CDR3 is TGTGCCAGCAGTTATAGCTCCTACGAGCAGTACTTC. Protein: CASSYSSYEQYF.

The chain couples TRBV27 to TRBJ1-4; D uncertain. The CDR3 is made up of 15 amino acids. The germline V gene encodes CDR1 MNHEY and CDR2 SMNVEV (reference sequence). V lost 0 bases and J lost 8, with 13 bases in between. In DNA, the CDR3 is TGTGCCAGCAGTTTATCCCCGGGCCGAAAAGAAAAACTGTTTTTT. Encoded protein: CASSLSPGRKEKLFF.

CDR3 nucleotide sequence: TGCGCCAGCAGCTTGGACGGGAGCAAGGAGACCCAGTACTTC. Translating it yields CASSLDGSKETQYF. The chain couples TRBV5-1 to TRBJ2-5; D might be TRBD2 (6 bases). The length of the CDR3 is 14 residues. CDR1 SGHRS and CDR2 YFSETQ come from the germline V gene. Trimming pared 0 bases from V and 5 bases from J, leaving 11 bases between.